This TCR beta chain was recorded in a study of T cells after yellow fever vaccination. This CDR3 comprises 15 residues. Trimming removed 1 base from V and 0 bases from J, with 9 bases in between. Germline-derived CDR1 and CDR2 are LNHNV and YYDKDF (reference sequence). MiXCR, applied by TCRdb to the 5' RACE reads, yields one record per CDR3 protein. The sample carries approximately 510,000 distinct CDR3 sequences, roughly 22% recorded once. This sequence originates from a man between 18 and 35 years old who received the YFV17D yellow fever vaccine. The rearrangement uses TRBV15 and TRBJ1-1; tentatively, D is TRBD1 (5 bases). Specimen: PBMCs, collected less than 25 days after the first yellow fever vaccination. The CDR3 nucleotides read TGTGCCACCAGCAGAGCAGGGTCCCTGAACACTGAAGCTTTCTTT. It is translated as CATSRAGSLNTEAFF.